This TCR beta chain was captured in a study of T-cell memory formation after mild COVID-19. This CDR3 has 15 residues. Trimming at V came to 4 bases and at J to 4 bases, leaving 7 bases not matched to a gene. Germline V gene lookup returns CDR1 MNHNY and CDR2 SVGAGI (reference sequence). TCRdb processed the 5' RACE reads anew with MiXCR; each CDR3 protein has one entry. The sample has 60,000 to 65,000 distinct CDR3 sequences; 9.3% are singletons. Input material: PBMCs or a T cell subset sorted from them (not recorded which). The rearrangement joins TRBV6-6 to TRBJ2-3, with TRBD2 matching over 8 bases. This TCR came from a man aged 18-30 years who had mild COVID-19 (a few samples of this study predate the infection). Cell type and time point are not known. The CDR3 is CASSFQRGRADTQYF. The CDR3 DNA follows: TGTGCCAGCAGTTTCCAGCGGGGGCGGGCAGATACGCAGTATTTT.